This TCR beta chain stems from a study of blood T cell repertoires in COVID-19. About the study: Samples came from the United States, Italy and Spain, spanning acute and convalescent COVID-19. The cDNA or gDNA used as material had been derived from T cells, B-cell-depleted T cells, or PBMCs.

Germline-derived CDR1 and CDR2 are MNHEY and SMNVEV (reference sequence). J was trimmed by 3 bases and V by 3 bases; bases with no gene match: 5. CDR3 length equals 14 residues. In the study's own analysis: Amplification with reference gene primers provided the estimates of nucleated cell counts. Assay used: immunoSEQ multiplex PCR; TCRdb lists only in-frame clones, some missing. That table gives V, J and clone size, and the DNA gave D and trimming. In the table there are around 68,000 clones, about 81% of which are singletons. The chain carries TRBV27 and TRBJ2-7; 7 nucleotides agree with TRBD1. Sequenced sample: peripheral blood. This TCR was sampled from a human donor in a cohort sampled during active COVID-19. In DNA, the CDR3 is TGTGCCAGCAGTTTCAGCCGGGACAGCTACGAGCAGTACTTC. It codes for CASSFSRDSYEQYF.